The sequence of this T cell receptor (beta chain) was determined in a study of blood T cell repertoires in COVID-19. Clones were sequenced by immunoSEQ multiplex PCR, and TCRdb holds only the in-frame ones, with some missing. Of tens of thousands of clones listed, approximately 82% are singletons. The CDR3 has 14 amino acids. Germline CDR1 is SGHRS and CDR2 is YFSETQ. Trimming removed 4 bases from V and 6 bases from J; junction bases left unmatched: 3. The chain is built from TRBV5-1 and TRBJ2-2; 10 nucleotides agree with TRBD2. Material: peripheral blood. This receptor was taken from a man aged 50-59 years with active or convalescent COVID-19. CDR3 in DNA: TGCGCCAGCAGCGAAGCGGGGGGGCCCGGGGAGCTGTTTTTT. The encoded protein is CASSEAGGPGELFF. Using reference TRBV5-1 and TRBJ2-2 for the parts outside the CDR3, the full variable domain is KAGVTQTPRYLIKTRGQQVTLSCSPISGHRSVSWYQQTPGQGLQFLFEYFSETQRNKGNFPGRFSGRQFSNSRSEMNVSTLELGDSALYLCASSEAGGPGELFFGEGSRLTVL.